The clone carrying this TCR beta chain has only a few counts. Its target is not known. The junction departs from germline at one end; a sequencing error may be responsible. CDR3 regions were amplified by Arm-PCR using iRepertoire HTBI primers to build TCR beta libraries. Each CDR3 protein is one row after TCRdb ran MiXCR on the multiplex PCR reads. The data show around 330,000 distinct CDR3 sequences, with 15% to 20% seen just once and around 37% held by the top ten. The time point: newly diagnosed GD, antithyroid drugs for less than 3 months. Generation of the TCR library employed RNA extracted from PBMCs. Clinicians diagnosed Graves' disease using American Thyroid Association guidelines. An endocrinology unit in Xi'an, China, supplied the patients. These data are taken from a study of regulatory T cells in long-lasting Graves disease. Notes on the study in general: The TCR repertoire of persistent Graves' patients was less diverse than that of newly diagnosed ones. Tissue studied was limited to peripheral blood, excluding thyroid tissue.

CDR1 is MDHEN, CDR2 SYDVKM, per germline. CDR3 size: 14 residues. The chain links TRBV28 to TRBJ1-4; weak D call: TRBD1 (6 bases). The sequence came from a female donor with Graves disease. This sample comprised peripheral blood mononuclear cells (PBMCs), obtained at new diagnosis, from a patient treated with antithyroid drugs. In DNA form, the CDR3 reads TGTGCCAGCAGTCACAGGGTGACTAATGAAAGACTGTTTTTT. This gives the protein CASSHRVTNERLFF. Full variable domain (rest looked up from reference TRBV28 and TRBJ1-4): DVKVTQSSRYLVKRTGEKVFLECVQDMDHENMFWYRQDPGLGLRLIYFSYDVKMKEKGDIPEGYSVSREKKERFSLILESASTNQTSMYLCASSHRVTNERLFFGSGTQLSVL.